The following is a T cell receptor beta chain sequence with its context. This record comes from a study of cytomegalovirus exposure and HLA in healthy donors. The PCR contained 60 Vbeta and 13 Jbeta primers. Using immunoSEQ multiplex PCR, the repertoire was profiled, and TCRdb retains in-frame clones only, with some absent. The repertoire holds around 250,000 clones, with 80% to 95% as singletons. The length of the CDR3 is 15 residues. V lost 5 bases and J lost 10; bases outside the gene matches: 11. Germline CDR1 reads SGHAT; CDR2 reads FQNNGV. The chain links TRBV11-2 to TRBJ1-6, with TRBD1 matching over 7 bases. The TCR originated in a girl under 10 years old in good health and CMV-seronegative. The source material was PBMCs. CDR3 sequence: CASSAQQGQGSPLHF. CDR3 coding DNA: TGTGCCAGCAGCGCGCAACAGGGGCAAGGGTCACCCCTCCACTTT.